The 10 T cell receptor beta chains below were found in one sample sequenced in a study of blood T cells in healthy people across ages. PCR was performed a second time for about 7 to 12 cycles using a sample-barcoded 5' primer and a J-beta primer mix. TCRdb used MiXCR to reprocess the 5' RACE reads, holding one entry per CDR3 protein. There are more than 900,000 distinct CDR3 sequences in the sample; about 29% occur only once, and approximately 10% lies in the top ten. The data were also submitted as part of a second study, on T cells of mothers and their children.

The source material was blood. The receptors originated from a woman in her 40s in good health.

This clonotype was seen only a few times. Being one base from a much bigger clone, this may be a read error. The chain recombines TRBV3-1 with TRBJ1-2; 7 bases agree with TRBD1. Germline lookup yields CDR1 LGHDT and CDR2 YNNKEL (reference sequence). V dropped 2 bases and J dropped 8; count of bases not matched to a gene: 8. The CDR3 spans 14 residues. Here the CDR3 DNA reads TGTGCCAGCAGCCAATACCCGACAGGGTGCGGCTACACCTTC. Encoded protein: CASSQYPTGCGYTF.

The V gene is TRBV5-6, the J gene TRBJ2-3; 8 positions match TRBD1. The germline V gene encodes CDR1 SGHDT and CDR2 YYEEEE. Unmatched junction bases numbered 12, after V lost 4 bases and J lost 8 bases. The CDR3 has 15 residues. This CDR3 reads CASSLRDRQSGTQYF. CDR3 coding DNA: TGTGCCAGCAGCCTCCGGGACAGGCAAAGTGGTACGCAGTATTTT.

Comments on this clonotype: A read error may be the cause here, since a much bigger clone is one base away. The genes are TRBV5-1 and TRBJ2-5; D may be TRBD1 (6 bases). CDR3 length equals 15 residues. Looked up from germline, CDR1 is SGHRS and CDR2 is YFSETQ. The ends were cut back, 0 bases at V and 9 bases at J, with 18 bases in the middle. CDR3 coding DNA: TGCGCCAGCAGCTTGGGGACAGTAGGAGTGGAGGCCCAGTACTTC. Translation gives CASSLGTVGVEAQYF.

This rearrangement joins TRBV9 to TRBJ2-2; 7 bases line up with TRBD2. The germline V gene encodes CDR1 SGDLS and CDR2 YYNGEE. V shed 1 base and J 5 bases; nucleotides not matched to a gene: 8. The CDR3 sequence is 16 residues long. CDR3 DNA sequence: TGTGCCAGCAGCGTATCTGGGGGGGTACGAACCGGGGAGCTGTTTTTT. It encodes CASSVSGGVRTGELFF. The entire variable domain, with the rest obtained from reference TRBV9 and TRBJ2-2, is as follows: DSGVTQTPKHLITATGQRVTLRCSPRSGDLSVYWYQQSLDQGLQFLIQYYNGEERAKGNILERFSAQQFPDLHSELNLSSLELGDSALYFCASSVSGGVRTGELFFGEGSRLTVL.

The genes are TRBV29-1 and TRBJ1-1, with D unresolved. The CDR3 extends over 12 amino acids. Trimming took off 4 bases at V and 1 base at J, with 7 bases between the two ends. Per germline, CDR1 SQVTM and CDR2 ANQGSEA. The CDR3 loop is CSVASTNTEAFF. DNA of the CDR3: TGCAGCGTTGCCTCCACGAACACTGAAGCTTTCTTT.

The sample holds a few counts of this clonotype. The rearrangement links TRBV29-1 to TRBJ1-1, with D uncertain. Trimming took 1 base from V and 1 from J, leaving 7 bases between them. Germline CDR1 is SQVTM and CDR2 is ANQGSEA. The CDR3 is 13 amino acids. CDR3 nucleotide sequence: TGCAGCGTTGAAGTCGGCACGAACACTGAAGCTTTCTTT. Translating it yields CSVEVGTNTEAFF.

Here the CDR3 DNA reads TGTGCCAGCAGTTACGAGGCCACCTTCTCTGGAAACACCATATATTTT. It yields the protein CASSYEATFSGNTIYF. V and J are TRBV6-6 and TRBJ1-3; unclear D gene. Between the trimmed V and J ends, which lost 2 bases and 0 bases, there was a span of 11 bases. Germline-derived CDR1 and CDR2 are MNHNY and SVGAGI (reference sequence). The CDR3 has 16 residues.

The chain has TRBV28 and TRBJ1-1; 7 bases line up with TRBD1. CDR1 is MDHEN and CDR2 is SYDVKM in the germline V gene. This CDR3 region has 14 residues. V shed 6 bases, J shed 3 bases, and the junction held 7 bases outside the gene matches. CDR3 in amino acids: CASRLQGEYTEAFF. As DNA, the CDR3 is TGTGCCAGCAGGCTCCAGGGGGAGTACACTGAAGCTTTCTTT.

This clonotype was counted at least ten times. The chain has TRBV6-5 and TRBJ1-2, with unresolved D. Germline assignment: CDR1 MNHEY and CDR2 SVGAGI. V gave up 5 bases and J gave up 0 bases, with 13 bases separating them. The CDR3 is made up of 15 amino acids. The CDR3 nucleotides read TGTGCCAGCAGTCCCCATCAAACTACTAACTATGGCTACACCTTC. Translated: CASSPHQTTNYGYTF.

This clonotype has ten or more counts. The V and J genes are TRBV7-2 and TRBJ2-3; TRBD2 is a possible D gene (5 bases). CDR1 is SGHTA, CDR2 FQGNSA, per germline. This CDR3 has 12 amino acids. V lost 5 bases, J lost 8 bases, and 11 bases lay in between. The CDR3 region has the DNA TGTGCCAGCAGCCCGACCCGGGGTACGCAGTATTTT. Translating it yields CASSPTRGTQYF.